This T cell receptor beta chain was identified during a study of shared clonotypes between healthy human individuals. The overall study: The composition of the donors was a couple of women and a few men aged 18 to 49.

Notes on the study in general: Clonotypes which were not shared had lower generation probabilities than clonotypes that all four donors shared. Naive CD4 clonotypes were shared across a few donors at around 5.4%.

About this clone itself: What it recognizes is unknown.

Clones were read by immunoSEQ multiplex PCR, and TCRdb kept only the in-frame ones, dropping some. The sample gives around 2.1 million clones, approximately 95% of which show up once; 0.1% to 0.15% is in the top ten. Material: naive CD4+ T cells sorted from blood. The subset: CD45RA+ positively selected. The TCR originated in a man aged 18 to 29 in good health.

CDR3 DNA: TGTGCCAGCAGCCGAACGCTGGAGCCTAACTATGGCTACACCTTC. Amino acids: CASSRTLEPNYGYTF. The chain combines TRBV6-6 with TRBJ1-2; D gene unclear. The CDR3 totals 15 residues. CDR1 and CDR2 from the germline V gene are MNHNY and SVGAGI (reference sequence). Trimming took off 6 bases at V and 0 bases at J, with 14 bases between the two ends.